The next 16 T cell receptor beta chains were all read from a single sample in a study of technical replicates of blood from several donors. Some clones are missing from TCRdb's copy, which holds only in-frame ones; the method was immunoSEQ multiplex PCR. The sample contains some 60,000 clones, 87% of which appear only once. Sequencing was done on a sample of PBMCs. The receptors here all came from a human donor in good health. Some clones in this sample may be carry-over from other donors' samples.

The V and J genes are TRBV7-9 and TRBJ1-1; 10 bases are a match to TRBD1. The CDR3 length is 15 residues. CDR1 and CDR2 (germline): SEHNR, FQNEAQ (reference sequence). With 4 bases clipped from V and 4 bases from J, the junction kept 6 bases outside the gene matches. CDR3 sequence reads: CASSSGTGVTTEAFF. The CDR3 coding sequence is TGTGCCAGCAGCTCCGGGACAGGGGTTACCACTGAAGCTTTCTTT.

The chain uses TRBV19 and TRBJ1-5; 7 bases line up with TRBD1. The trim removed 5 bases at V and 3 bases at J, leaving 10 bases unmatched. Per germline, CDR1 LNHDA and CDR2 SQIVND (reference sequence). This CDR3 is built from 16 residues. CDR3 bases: TGTGCCAGTAGTCGAACCGGGACAGCAAACAATCAGCCCCAGCATTTT. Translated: CASSRTGTANNQPQHF.

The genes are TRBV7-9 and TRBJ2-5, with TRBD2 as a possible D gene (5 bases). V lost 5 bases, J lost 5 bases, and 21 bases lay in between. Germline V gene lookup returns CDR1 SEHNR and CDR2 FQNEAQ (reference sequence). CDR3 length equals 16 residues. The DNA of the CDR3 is TGTGCCAGCAGCCTATCAGTTGGAGGCCCTCGGGAGACCCAGTACTTC. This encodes CASSLSVGGPRETQYF. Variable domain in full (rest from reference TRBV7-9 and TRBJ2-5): DTGVSQNPRHKITKRGQNVTFRCDPISEHNRLYWYRQTLGQGPEFLTYFQNEAQLEKSRLLSDRFSAERPKGSFSTLEIQRTEQGDSAMYLCASSLSVGGPRETQYFGPGTRLLVL.

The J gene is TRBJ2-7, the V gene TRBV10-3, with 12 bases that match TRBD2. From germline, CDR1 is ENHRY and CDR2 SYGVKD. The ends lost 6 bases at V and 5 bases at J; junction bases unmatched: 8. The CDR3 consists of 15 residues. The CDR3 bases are TGTGCCATCAGCGAGACTAGCGGGAGAAATCACGAGCAGTACTTC. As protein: CAISETSGRNHEQYF.

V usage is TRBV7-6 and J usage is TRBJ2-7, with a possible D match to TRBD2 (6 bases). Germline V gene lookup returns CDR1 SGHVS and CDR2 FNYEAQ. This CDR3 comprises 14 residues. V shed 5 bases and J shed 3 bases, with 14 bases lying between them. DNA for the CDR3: TGTGCCAGCAGCGCGGCGGGCGGGATCTACGAGCAGTACTTC. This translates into CASSAAGGIYEQYF.

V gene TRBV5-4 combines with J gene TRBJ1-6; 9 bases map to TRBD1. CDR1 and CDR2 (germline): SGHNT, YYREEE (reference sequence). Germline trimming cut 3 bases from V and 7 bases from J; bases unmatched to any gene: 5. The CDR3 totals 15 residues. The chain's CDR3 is CASSYPGTGNSPLHF. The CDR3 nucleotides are TGTGCCAGCAGCTACCCAGGGACAGGGAATTCACCCCTCCACTTT.

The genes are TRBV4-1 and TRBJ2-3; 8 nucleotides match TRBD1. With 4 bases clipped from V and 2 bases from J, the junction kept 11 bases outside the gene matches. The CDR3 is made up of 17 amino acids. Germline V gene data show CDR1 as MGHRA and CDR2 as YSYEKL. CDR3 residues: CASSPGQGQTNTDTQYF. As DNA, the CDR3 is TGCGCCAGCAGCCCCGGACAGGGACAAACTAACACAGATACGCAGTATTTT.

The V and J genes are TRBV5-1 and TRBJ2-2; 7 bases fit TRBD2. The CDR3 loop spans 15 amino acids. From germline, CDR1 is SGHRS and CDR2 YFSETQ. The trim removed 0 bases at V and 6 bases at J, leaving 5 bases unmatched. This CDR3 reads CASSLVAGRAGELFF. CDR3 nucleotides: TGCGCCAGCAGCTTGGTGGCAGGGAGGGCCGGGGAGCTGTTTTTT.

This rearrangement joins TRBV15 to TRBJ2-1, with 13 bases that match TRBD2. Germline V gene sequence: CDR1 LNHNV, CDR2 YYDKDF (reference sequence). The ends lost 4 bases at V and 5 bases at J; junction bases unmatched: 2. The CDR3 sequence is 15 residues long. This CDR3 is CATSTTSGGHNEQFF. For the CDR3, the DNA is TGTGCCACCAGCACGACTAGCGGGGGGCACAATGAGCAGTTCTTC.

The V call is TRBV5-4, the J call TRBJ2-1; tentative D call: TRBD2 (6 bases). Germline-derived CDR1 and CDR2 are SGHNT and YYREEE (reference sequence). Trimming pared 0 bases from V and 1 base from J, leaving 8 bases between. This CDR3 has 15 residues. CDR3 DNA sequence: TGTGCCAGCAGCTTGGATCTAGCGTCCTACAATGAGCAGTTCTTC. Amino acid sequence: CASSLDLASYNEQFF.

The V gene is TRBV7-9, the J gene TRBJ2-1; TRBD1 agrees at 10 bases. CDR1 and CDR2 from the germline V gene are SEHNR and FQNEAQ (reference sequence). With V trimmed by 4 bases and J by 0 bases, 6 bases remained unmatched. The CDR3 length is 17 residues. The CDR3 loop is CASSSPRDRGSYNEQFF. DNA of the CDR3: TGTGCCAGCAGCTCCCCGCGGGACAGGGGCTCCTACAATGAGCAGTTCTTC.

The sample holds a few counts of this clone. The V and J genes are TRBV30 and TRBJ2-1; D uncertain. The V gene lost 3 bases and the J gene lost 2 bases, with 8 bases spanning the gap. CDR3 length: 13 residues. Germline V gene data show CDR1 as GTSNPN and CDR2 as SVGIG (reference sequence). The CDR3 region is CAWRGLTYNEQFF. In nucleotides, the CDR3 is TGTGCCTGGAGGGGCTTGACCTACAATGAGCAGTTCTTC. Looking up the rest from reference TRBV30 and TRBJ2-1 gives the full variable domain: SQTIHQWPATLVQPVGSPLSLECTVEGTSNPNLYWYRQAAGRGLQLLFYSVGIGQISSEVPQNLSASRPQDRQFILSSKKLLLSDSGFYLCAWRGLTYNEQFFGPGTRLTVL.

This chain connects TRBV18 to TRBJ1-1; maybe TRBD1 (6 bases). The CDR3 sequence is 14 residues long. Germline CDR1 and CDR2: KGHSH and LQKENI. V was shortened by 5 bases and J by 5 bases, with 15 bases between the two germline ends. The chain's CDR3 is CASSFQGRETEAFF. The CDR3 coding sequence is TGTGCCAGCTCATTCCAGGGGCGAGAGACTGAAGCTTTCTTT.

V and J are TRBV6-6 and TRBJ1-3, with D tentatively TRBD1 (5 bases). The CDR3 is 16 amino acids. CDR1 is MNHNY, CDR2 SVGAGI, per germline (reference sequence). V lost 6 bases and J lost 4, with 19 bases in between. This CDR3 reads CASSPDDRPVGNTIYF. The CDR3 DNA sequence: TGTGCCAGCAGCCCCGACGACAGACCGGTAGGAAACACCATATATTTT.

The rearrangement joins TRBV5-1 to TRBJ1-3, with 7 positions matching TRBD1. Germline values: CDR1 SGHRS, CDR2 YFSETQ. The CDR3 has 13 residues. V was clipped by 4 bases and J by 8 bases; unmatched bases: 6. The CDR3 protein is CASSKQGLDTIYF. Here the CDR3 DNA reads TGCGCCAGCAGCAAACAGGGGTTGGACACCATATATTTT.

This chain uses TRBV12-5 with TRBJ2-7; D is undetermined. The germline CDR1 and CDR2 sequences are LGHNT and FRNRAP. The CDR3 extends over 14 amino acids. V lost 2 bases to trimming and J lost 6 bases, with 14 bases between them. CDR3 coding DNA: TGTGCTAGTGGTTTGTTCGGTGCCGCCGGCGAGCAGTACTTC. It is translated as CASGLFGAAGEQYF.